The clone carrying this T cell receptor beta chain was counted at least ten times. Its antigen is not known. The record originates from a study of identical twins. Template switching, a step in the protocol, added a universal primer site, and cDNA carried unique molecular identifiers. MiXCR was run by TCRdb on the 5' RACE reads, yielding one entry per CDR3 protein. The sample lists fewer than 650,000 distinct CDR3 sequences, 9.5% to 10% seen once, with 2.5% to 3% in the top ten. V shed 1 base, J shed 1 base, and the junction held 5 bases outside the gene matches. The CDR3 is 16 amino acids. Study-wide points: The presence of invariant MAIT and iNKT cells could partly confound analyses of zero-insertion sequences.

These data also featured in a second study, about yellow fever vaccine responses in identical twins.

Source material: PBMCs. This TCR came from a woman aged 18 to 35 in good health. V and J are TRBV12-3 or TRBV12-4 and TRBJ1-1; 8 positions agree with TRBD1. The CDR3 protein is CASSLGRTGSNTEAFF. The CDR3 region has the DNA TGTGCCAGCAGTTTAGGACGGACAGGGTCGAACACTGAAGCTTTCTTT.